This T cell receptor beta chain was obtained from a study of cytomegalovirus exposure and HLA in healthy donors. As for this clone: The antigen is unknown. One junction end does not reproduce the germline sequence, and a read error may be involved.

Germline CDR1 is SEHNR and CDR2 is FQNEAQ (reference sequence). The CDR3 loop spans 13 amino acids. Overall study results and limits: There were over 150 TCR beta chains listed as cytomegalovirus-associated. Confirmation was obtained in vitro that a few CMV-associated chains are specific for CMV antigens.

It was with 60 Vbeta and 13 Jbeta primers that the PCR ran. Clones were read by immunoSEQ multiplex PCR, and TCRdb kept only the in-frame ones, dropping some. This repertoire shows around 140,000 clones, roughly 85% found once; its top ten account for approximately 1.5%. The rearrangement uses TRBV7-9 and TRBJ2-7; D may match TRBD1 or TRBD2 (6 bases each). The sequencing sample was made of PBMCs. This receptor was obtained from a man aged 35-49 years in good health and CMV-seronegative. The CDR3, as DNA: TGTTCCAGCAGGGGAGGATTCCTACGGGAGCAGTACTTC. As protein: CSSRGGFLREQYF.